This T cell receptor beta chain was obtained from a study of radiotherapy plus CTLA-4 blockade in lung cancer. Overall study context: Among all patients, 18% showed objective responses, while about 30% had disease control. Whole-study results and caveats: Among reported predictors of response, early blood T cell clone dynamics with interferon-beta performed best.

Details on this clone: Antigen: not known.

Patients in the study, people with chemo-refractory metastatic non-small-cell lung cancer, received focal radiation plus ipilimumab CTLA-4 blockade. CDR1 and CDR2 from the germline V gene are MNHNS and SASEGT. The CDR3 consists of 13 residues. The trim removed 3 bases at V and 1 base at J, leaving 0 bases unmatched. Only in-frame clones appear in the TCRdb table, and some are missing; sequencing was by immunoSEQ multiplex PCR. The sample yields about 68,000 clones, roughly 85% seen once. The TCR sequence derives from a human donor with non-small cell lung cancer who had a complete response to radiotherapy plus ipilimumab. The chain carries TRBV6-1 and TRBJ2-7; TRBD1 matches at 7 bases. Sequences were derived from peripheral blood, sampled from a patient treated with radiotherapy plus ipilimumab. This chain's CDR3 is CASSETGSYEQYV. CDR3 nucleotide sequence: TGTGCCAGCAGTGAGACAGGGTCCTACGAGCAGTACGTC.